This T cell receptor beta chain was captured by sequencing in a study of cytomegalovirus exposure and HLA in healthy donors. A remark on this clone: As yet, its antigen is unknown.

60 Vbeta and 13 Jbeta primers were used in PCR. Assay: immunoSEQ multiplex PCR; the TCRdb copy retains only in-frame clones and omits some. The repertoire holds a few hundred thousand clones, with over 65% as singletons. Study outcomes and limitations: Earlier findings revealed that most TCR beta V segments proved productive either about 87% or about 30% of the time. The listing of 150 or so TCR beta chains classed them as cytomegalovirus-associated. The authors assumed roughly uniform sequencing depth across donors for presence/absence analyses.

Germline V CDR1 and CDR2: MGHRA, YSYEKL. The CDR3 spans 14 residues. The clonotype comes from a woman aged 55-75 years in good health and CMV-seropositive. The chain has TRBV4-1 and TRBJ2-5; no reliable D call. The J call may not be correct, given that the DNA end is closer to TRBJ2-7. Specimen: PBMCs. The CDR3 protein is CASSQDPASYEQYF. CDR3 DNA: TGCGCCAGCAGCCAAGATCCAGCGTCCTACGAGCAGTACTTC.